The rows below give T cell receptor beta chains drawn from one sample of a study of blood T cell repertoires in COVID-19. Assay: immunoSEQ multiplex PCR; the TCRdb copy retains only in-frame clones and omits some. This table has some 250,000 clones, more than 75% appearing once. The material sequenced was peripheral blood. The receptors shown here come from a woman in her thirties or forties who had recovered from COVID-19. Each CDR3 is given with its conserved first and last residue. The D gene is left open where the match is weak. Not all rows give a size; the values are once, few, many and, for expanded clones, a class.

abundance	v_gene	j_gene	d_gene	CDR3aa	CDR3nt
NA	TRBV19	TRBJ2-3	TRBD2	CASSSLAGTDTQYF	TGTGCCAGTAGTAGTCTAGCGGGCACAGATACGCAGTATTTT
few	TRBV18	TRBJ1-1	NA	CASSEQGGDTEAFF	TGTGCCAGCTCAGAACAGGGAGGGGACACTGAAGCTTTCTTT
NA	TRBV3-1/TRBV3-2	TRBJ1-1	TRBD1	CASSQDSATGGWAFF	TGTGCCAGCAGCCAAGACTCAGCGACAGGGGGGTGGGCTTTCTTT
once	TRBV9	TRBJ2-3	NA	CASSASPGRWADTQYF	TGTGCCAGCAGCGCCTCCCCCGGGAGATGGGCAGATACGCAGTATTTT
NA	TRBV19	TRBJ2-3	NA	CASSISGANTQYF	TGTGCCAGTAGTATATCGGGTGCCAATACGCAGTATTTT
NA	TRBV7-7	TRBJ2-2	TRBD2	CASSLVVTPSGRCTGELFF	TGTGCCAGCAGCTTAGTAGTCACCCCTAGCGGGAGGTGCACCGGGGAGCTGTTTTTT
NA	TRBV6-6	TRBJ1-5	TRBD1	CASKLDRINQPQHF	TGTGCCAGCAAGCTGGACAGGATCAATCAGCCCCAGCATTTT
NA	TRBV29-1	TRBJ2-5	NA	CSVVWGGETQYF	TGCAGCGTTGTATGGGGAGGCGAGACCCAGTACTTC
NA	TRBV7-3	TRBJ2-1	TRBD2	CASSSLAGSYNEQFF	TGTGCCAGCAGCTCACTAGCGGGATCCTACAATGAGCAGTTCTTC
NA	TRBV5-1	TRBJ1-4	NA	CASSLAGFGEKLFF	TGCGCCAGCAGCTTGGCGGGGTTTGGGGAAAAACTGTTTTTT
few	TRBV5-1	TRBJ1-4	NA	CASGSRGGEKLFF	TGCGCCAGCGGGAGCAGGGGCGGCGAAAAACTGTTTTTT
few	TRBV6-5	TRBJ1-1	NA	CASSYSIGGDTEAFF	TGTGCCAGCAGTTACTCGATTGGGGGGGACACTGAAGCTTTCTTT
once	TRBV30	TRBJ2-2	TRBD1	CAWSGPTGGGELFF	TGTGCCTGGAGTGGCCCGACAGGGGGCGGGGAGCTGTTTTTT
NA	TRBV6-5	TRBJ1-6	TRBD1	CASNDPGQPGSPLHF	TGTGCCAGCAACGACCCGGGACAGCCGGGGTCACCCCTCCACTTT
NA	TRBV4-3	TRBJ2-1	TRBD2	CASSQGGLAGNEQFF	TGCGCCAGCAGCCAAGGTGGACTAGCTGGCAATGAGCAGTTCTTC
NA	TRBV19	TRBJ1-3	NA	CASRRGSSGNTIYF	TGTGCCAGTAGGCGGGGATCCTCTGGAAACACCATATATTTT
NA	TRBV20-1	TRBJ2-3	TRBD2	CSASLRLAGAVAQYF	TGCAGTGCTAGTCTCCGACTAGCGGGAGCGGTGGCGCAGTATTTT
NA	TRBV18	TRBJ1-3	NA	CASSRVRDPGNTIYF	TGTGCCAGCTCACGGGTCCGGGATCCTGGAAACACCATATATTTT
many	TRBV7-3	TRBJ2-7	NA	CASSPMVAASYEQYF	TGTGCCAGCAGCCCCATGGTAGCGGCTTCCTACGAGCAGTACTTC
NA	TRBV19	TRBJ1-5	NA	CASSIARNQPQHF	TGTGCCAGTAGTATAGCCAGGAATCAGCCCCAGCATTTT
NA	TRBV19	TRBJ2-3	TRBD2	CASSPLAGGPGDTQYF	TGTGCCAGTAGTCCCCTAGCGGGAGGCCCAGGGGATACGCAGTATTTT
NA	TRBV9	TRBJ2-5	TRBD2	CASSARGGRPSAETQYF	TGTGCCAGCAGCGCCCGCGGCGGGAGGCCATCTGCTGAGACCCAGTACTTC
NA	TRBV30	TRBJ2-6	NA	CAWAPLGVGGANVLTF	TGTGCCTGGGCGCCTCTCGGGGTTGGTGGGGCCAACGTCCTGACTTTC
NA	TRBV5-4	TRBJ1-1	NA	CASTTQGSPTEAFF	TGTGCCAGCACCACGCAGGGGTCCCCCACTGAAGCTTTCTTT
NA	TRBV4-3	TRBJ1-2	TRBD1	CASSQGTGGAGGYTF	TGCGCCAGCAGCCAGGGTACAGGGGGCGCGGGCGGCTACACCTTC
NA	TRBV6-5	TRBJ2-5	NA	CASSPSEETQYF	TGTGCCAGCAGCCCCTCTGAAGAGACCCAGTACTTC
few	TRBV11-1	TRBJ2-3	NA	CASSLGLPRSPTQYF	TGTGCCAGCAGCTTAGGCCTACCCCGTTCCCCTACGCAGTATTTT
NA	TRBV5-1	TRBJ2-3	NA	CASSLGLAPHTDTQYF	TGCGCCAGCAGCTTGGGTCTAGCCCCACACACAGATACGCAGTATTTT
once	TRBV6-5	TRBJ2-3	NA	CASSYGGPTDTQYF	TGTGCCAGCAGTTACGGCGGCCCCACAGATACGCAGTATTTT
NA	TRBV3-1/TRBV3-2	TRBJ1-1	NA	CASSPQGTSNTEAFF	TGTGCCAGCAGCCCCCAGGGAACATCGAACACTGAAGCTTTCTTT
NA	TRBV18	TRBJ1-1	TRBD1	CASSPRAGGNTEAFF	TGTGCCAGCTCACCACGGGCAGGGGGTAACACTGAAGCTTTCTTT
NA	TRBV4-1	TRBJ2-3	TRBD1	CASSPQGVADTQYF	TGCGCCAGCAGCCCACAGGGGGTGGCAGATACGCAGTATTTT
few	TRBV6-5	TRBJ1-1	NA	CASSYFTGSSNEAFF	TGTGCCAGCAGTTATTTTACGGGGTCGAGCAATGAAGCTTTCTTT
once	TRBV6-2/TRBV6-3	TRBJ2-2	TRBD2	CASTPYPGGRNTGELFF	TGTGCCAGCACCCCGTACCCGGGAGGGCGGAACACCGGGGAGCTGTTTTTT
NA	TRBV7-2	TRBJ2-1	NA	CASSGGAGPGLEQFF	TGTGCCAGCAGCGGAGGGGCAGGGCCTGGCCTGGAGCAGTTCTTC
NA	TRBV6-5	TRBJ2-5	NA	CASSYGLQETQYF	TGTGCCAGCAGTTACGGACTGCAAGAGACCCAGTACTTC
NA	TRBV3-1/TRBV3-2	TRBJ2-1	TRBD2	CASSQGVGSGSIHEQFF	TGTGCCAGCAGCCAAGGGGTGGGTAGCGGGTCAATCCATGAGCAGTTCTTC
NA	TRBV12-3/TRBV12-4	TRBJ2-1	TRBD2	CASSPTSGDEQFF	TGTGCCAGCAGTCCCACTAGCGGGGATGAGCAGTTCTTC
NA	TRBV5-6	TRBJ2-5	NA	CASSLVPASQETQYF	TGTGCCAGCAGCTTGGTTCCCGCCAGCCAAGAGACCCAGTACTTC
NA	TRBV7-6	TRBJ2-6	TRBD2	CASSLAPGGRVSGANVLTF	TGTGCCAGCAGCTTAGCCCCTGGCGGGAGAGTCTCTGGGGCCAACGTCCTGACTTTC
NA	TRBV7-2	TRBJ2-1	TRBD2	CASSPRTSGSGYNEQFF	TGTGCCAGCAGCCCGCGGACTAGCGGGAGCGGGTACAATGAGCAGTTCTTC
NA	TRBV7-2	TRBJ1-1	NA	CASSLAASGGNTEAFF	TGTGCCAGCAGCTTAGCGGCGTCGGGGGGGAACACTGAAGCTTTCTTT
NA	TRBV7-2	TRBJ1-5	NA	CASSLAGGQPQHF	TGTGCCAGCAGCTTAGCGGGGGGTCAGCCCCAGCATTTT
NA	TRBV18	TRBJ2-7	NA	CASSPPQRQTTYEQYF	TGTGCCAGCTCACCACCTCAACGACAGACCACCTACGAGCAGTACTTC
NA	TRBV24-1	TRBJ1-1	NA	CATSDPTGTEAFF	TGTGCCACCAGTGACCCAACAGGGACTGAAGCTTTCTTT
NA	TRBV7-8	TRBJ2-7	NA	CASSLGPGGLLYEQYF	TGTGCCAGCAGCTTAGGGCCCGGGGGTCTATTATACGAGCAGTACTTC
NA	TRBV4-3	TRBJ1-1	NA	CASSQLADSEAFF	TGCGCCAGCAGCCAACTTGCGGACAGCGAAGCTTTCTTT
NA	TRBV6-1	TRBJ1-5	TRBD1	CASRGDRVGQPQHF	TGTGCCAGCAGGGGGGACAGGGTGGGTCAGCCCCAGCATTTT
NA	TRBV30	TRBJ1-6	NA	CAWSAGSPLHF	TGTGCCTGGAGTGCGGGTTCACCCCTCCACTTT
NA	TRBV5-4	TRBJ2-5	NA	CASSPGYQETQYF	TGTGCCAGCAGCCCGGGGTACCAAGAGACCCAGTACTTC
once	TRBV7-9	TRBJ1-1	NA	CASSLGRGEGRNTEAFF	TGTGCCAGCAGCTTAGGGAGGGGCGAGGGTAGGAACACTGAAGCTTTCTTT
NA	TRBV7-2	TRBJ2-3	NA	CASSLGSAEGTQYF	TGTGCCAGCAGCTTAGGTTCGGCAGAGGGTACGCAGTATTTT
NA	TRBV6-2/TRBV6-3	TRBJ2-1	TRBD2	CASSPGVSGVLSYNEQFF	TGTGCCAGCAGCCCCGGAGTTAGCGGGGTCCTCTCCTACAATGAGCAGTTCTTC
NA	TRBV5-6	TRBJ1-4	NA	CASSPLRGTNEKLFF	TGTGCCAGCAGCCCCCTCCGGGGAACTAATGAAAAACTGTTTTTT